This is a list of T cell receptor beta chains from one sample in a study of blood T cell repertoires in COVID-19. The method was immunoSEQ multiplex PCR; TCRdb's version includes in-frame clones alone and lacks a portion of them. The top ten clones hold 4.8% of a sample with 200,000 to 250,000 clones, about 80% of them seen once. Sequencing used PBMCs or T cells enriched from blood (not recorded which). These receptors were collected from a woman between 45 and 60 years old who had been exposed to COVID-19. Each CDR3 is given with its conserved first and last residue. D genes are given only for firm matches. A clone size is listed for some rows: how often the clone was seen (once, few, many), or a class if it is expanded.

d_call,v_call,j_call,clone_size,cdr3_nt,cdr3_aa
NA,TRBV6-5,TRBJ2-3,NA,TGTGCCAGCAGTTACTTGGGGGCGAGCACAGATACGCAGTATTTT,CASSYLGASTDTQYF
TRBD1,TRBV15,TRBJ1-2,NA,TGTGCCACCAGCAGACAGGGGGCTGGCTACACCTTC,CATSRQGAGYTF
TRBD1,TRBV13,TRBJ2-2,NA,TGTGCCAGCAGCTTACGGGTCCGGGACAGGTACACCGGGGAGCTGTTTTTT,CASSLRVRDRYTGELFF
TRBD2,TRBV6-2/TRBV6-3,TRBJ2-3,NA,TGTGCCAGCAGTCTTGAGCGGGGAGACACAGATACGCAGTATTTT,CASSLERGDTDTQYF
TRBD1,TRBV5-1,TRBJ2-1,NA,TGCGCCAGCAGCTTGGGGGACAGCATTTTCTCCTACAATGAGCAGTTCTTC,CASSLGDSIFSYNEQFF
NA,TRBV7-8,TRBJ2-1,NA,TGTGCCAGCAGCTCCCCCAACTTCGACTCCTACAATGAGCAGTTCTTC,CASSSPNFDSYNEQFF
NA,TRBV28,TRBJ2-5,NA,TGTGCCAGCGACGGGGCGGGGAGCCAAGAGACCCAGTACTTC,CASDGAGSQETQYF
TRBD1,TRBV7-2,TRBJ1-4,NA,TGTGCCAGCAGCTTACCCACAGGGGGGGTAGAAAAACTGTTTTTT,CASSLPTGGVEKLFF
NA,TRBV2,TRBJ1-6,NA,TGTGCCATCCGGGAGGTTAGAAATTCACCCCTCCACTTT,CAIREVRNSPLHF
NA,TRBV30,TRBJ2-7,NA,TGTGCCTGGAGTGTATCGCGGGGAGGAGAGCAGTACTTC,CAWSVSRGGEQYF
TRBD2,TRBV7-2,TRBJ2-1,NA,TGTGCCAGCAGCCCCGGGACTAGCATACTAAATGAGCAGTTCTTC,CASSPGTSILNEQFF
NA,TRBV5-1,TRBJ1-3,NA,TGCGCCAGCAGCTTCGGTAGTGAGGGAGGAAACACCATATATTTT,CASSFGSEGGNTIYF
NA,TRBV28,TRBJ1-6,once,TGTGCCAGCAGTTCTCAGGGGCCCTCCTATAATTCACCCCTCCACTTT,CASSSQGPSYNSPLHF
TRBD2,TRBV6-5,TRBJ2-7,NA,TGTGCCAGCAGTTACGAGCTGGGGGAGGGGGAGCAGTACTTC,CASSYELGEGEQYF
TRBD1,TRBV14,TRBJ1-4,few,TGTGCCAGCAGCCAAGAATGGGGACAGGCGATTAATGAAAAACTGTTTTTT,CASSQEWGQAINEKLFF
TRBD2,TRBV2,TRBJ2-2,once,TGTGCCAGCAAGGGGGGACTAGCGGTGAACACCGGGGAGCTGTTTTTT,CASKGGLAVNTGELFF
NA,TRBV5-1,TRBJ1-6,NA,TGCGCCAGCAGCAGAAACGGACAGATTAACTCACCCCTCCACTTT,CASSRNGQINSPLHF
NA,TRBV6-1,TRBJ2-6,NA,TGTGCCAGCAGTGAGACTAGACGTAACACCGTCCTGACTTTC,CASSETRRNTVLTF
NA,TRBV27,TRBJ2-1,NA,TGTGCCAGCAGTTTCGTAACAGGGAATGAGCAGTTCTTC,CASSFVTGNEQFF
TRBD2,TRBV18,TRBJ2-6,NA,TGTGCCAGCTCAACCTTTAGCGGGGGAGGCTCTGGGGCCAACGTCCTGACTTTC,CASSTFSGGGSGANVLTF
TRBD1,TRBV7-7,TRBJ1-5,NA,TGTGCCAGCAGCCGGGACAGGGGCTTCGGGCAGCCCCAGCATTTT,CASSRDRGFGQPQHF
NA,TRBV28,TRBJ1-4,NA,TGTGCCAGCAGATCCTCGGGAAGTAATGAAAAACTGTTTTTT,CASRSSGSNEKLFF
NA,TRBV19,TRBJ1-1,NA,TGTGCCAGTAGTATTGGGGCCGACGCAGCCGGGGAGGGAGCTTTCTTT,CASSIGADAAGEGAFF
NA,TRBV10-3,TRBJ1-5,NA,TGTGCCATCAGTGACCCCACTTTGAATCAGCCCCAGCATTTT,CAISDPTLNQPQHF
NA,TRBV10-3,TRBJ1-2,once,TGTGCCACAACCGGGGAATCGGTAGGCTTCTACACCTTC,CATTGESVGFYTF
NA,TRBV7-3,TRBJ1-1,NA,TGTGCCAGCAGATTCTCGAAGGGGGTAGGAGAAGCTTTCTTT,CASRFSKGVGEAFF
NA,TRBV6-5,TRBJ2-3,NA,TGTGCCAGCAGAAACGGAGATACGCAGTATTTT,CASRNGDTQYF
TRBD1,TRBV6-5,TRBJ1-2,NA,TGTGCCAGCAGTTACTCAGGGGGCCATGGCTACACCTTC,CASSYSGGHGYTF
NA,TRBV19,TRBJ1-2,NA,TGTGCCAGTAGTATTAGAGAGACACCAAGCTACTATGGCTACACCTTC,CASSIRETPSYYGYTF
TRBD2,TRBV2,TRBJ2-1,once,TGTGCCAGCAGTGAACGCGGGGGGGCCTACAATGAGCAGTTCTTC,CASSERGGAYNEQFF
NA,TRBV2,TRBJ2-5,NA,TGTGCCAGCAGAAAAGACGGAGAAGAGACCCAGTACTTC,CASRKDGEETQYF
NA,TRBV2,TRBJ1-5,NA,TGTGCCAGCAGGAGACAGGAAAGCAATCAGCCCCAGCATTTT,CASRRQESNQPQHF
TRBD1,TRBV18,TRBJ2-5,NA,TGTGCCAGCTCACCGGGGACAGGAGAAGAGACCCAGTACTTC,CASSPGTGEETQYF